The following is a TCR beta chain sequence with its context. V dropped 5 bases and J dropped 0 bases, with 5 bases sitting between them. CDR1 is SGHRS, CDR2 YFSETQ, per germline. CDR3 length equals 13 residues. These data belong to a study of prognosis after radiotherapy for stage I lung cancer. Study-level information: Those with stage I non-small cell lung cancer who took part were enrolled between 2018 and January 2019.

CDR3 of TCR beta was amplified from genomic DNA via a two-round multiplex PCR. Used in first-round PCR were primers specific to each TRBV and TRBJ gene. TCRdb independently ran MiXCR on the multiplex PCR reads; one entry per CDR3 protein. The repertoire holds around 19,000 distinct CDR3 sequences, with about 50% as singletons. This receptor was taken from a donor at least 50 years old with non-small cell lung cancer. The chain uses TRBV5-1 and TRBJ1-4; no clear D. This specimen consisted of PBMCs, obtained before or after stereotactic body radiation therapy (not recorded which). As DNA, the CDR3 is TGCGCCAGCAGTAGCCCAACTAATGAAAAACTGTTTTTT. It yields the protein CASSSPTNEKLFF.